Included here is one T cell receptor (beta chain) sequence, with context. Antigen: not known. This sample was taken from a study of metastatic and nonmetastatic thyroid tumors. Study summary: Repertoires of blood and of tissue (tumor or nodule) from malignant and benign thyroid patients were compared. Points from the study as a whole: Malignant thyroid tumors reportedly exceeded benign nodules significantly in TCR beta diversity, with the difference appearing in blood and tumor.

V shed 5 bases and J shed 0 bases, with 13 bases lying between them. Germline V gives CDR1 DFQATT, CDR2 SNEGSKA (reference sequence). The CDR3 is made up of 14 amino acids. As handled by the study authors: A classifier for distant metastasis in papillary thyroid cancer was constructed using CDR3 differences observed across clinicopathological groups. TCRdb redid the clone calls on the PCR reads using MiXCR. The V and J calls were determined by TCRdb, not by the authors. The sample yields approximately 35,000 clones, less than 40% seen once. Before thyroid surgery, none of the patients had received any treatment.

The sequenced sample was tumor tissue. The sequence was collected from a female donor with papillary thyroid cancer or a benign thyroid nodule (not recorded which). Some clones in this sample may be carry-over from other donors' samples. V and J are TRBV20-1 and TRBJ1-2; weak D call: TRBD1 (6 bases). The CDR3 region is CSAWTDTANYGYTF. For the CDR3, the DNA is TGCAGTGCTTGGACAGATACCGCTAACTATGGCTACACCTTC.